The 32 T cell receptor beta chains below were found in one sample sequenced in a study of shared clonotypes between healthy human individuals. Clones were sequenced by immunoSEQ multiplex PCR, and TCRdb holds only the in-frame ones, with some missing. The sample includes some 2,500,000 clones, approximately 90% of them seen just once. The material sequenced was naive CD4+ T cells from PBMCs. Indicated subset: CD45RA+ positively selected. These receptors were taken from a young man in good health. Some clones in this sample may be carry-over from other donors' samples.

V gene TRBV27 combines with J gene TRBJ2-2; 8 bases agree with TRBD1. CDR3 length: 15 amino acids. V lost 5 bases and J lost 4; bases outside the gene matches: 6. From germline, CDR1 is MNHEY and CDR2 SMNVEV (reference sequence). The CDR3 loop is CASSLDRGTTGELFF. The CDR3 nucleotides are TGTGCCAGCAGTCTCGACAGGGGAACCACCGGGGAGCTGTTTTTT.

The gene calls are TRBV5-1 and TRBJ1-1; D is ambiguous. Per the germline V gene, CDR1 is SGHRS and CDR2 is YFSETQ. Trimming removed 0 bases at V and 0 bases at J, with 15 bases between. This CDR3 spans 17 amino acids. The CDR3 DNA reads as TGCGCCAGCAGCTTGGTTTATCGTGGCAGGTTGAACACTGAAGCTTTCTTT. Amino acid sequence: CASSLVYRGRLNTEAFF.

To note about this clone: In the same sample, other DNA sequences code for this CDR3. The chain links TRBV29-1 to TRBJ2-7; the D gene is possibly TRBD1 (5 bases). The V end was cut by 6 bases, the J end by 4 bases, with 10 bases between. The CDR3 contains 11 residues. Germline CDR1 is SQVTM and CDR2 is ANQGSEA. This CDR3 is CSVETGYEQYF. The CDR3 DNA follows: TGCAGCGTCGAAACAGGTTACGAGCAGTACTTC.

The chain recombines TRBV27 with TRBJ2-5, with a weak D call TRBD1 (5 bases). Germline V lookup: CDR1 MNHEY, CDR2 SMNVEV (reference sequence). Trimming pared 5 bases from V and 5 bases from J, leaving 27 bases between. The CDR3 is 18 residues long. This chain's CDR3 is CASSDAVQADLSVETQYF. As DNA, the CDR3 is TGTGCCAGCAGTGATGCGGTACAGGCGGACCTAAGCGTGGAGACCCAGTACTTC.

The chain's CDR3 is CASSQGNGGNEKLFF. The CDR3 nucleotides are TGTGCCAGCAGCCAAGGGAATGGTGGGAATGAAAAACTGTTTTTT. This chain uses TRBV4-2 with TRBJ1-4; no firm D call. The CDR3 sequence is 15 residues long. Germline V gives CDR1 LGHNA, CDR2 YNFKEQ. Trimming took off 1 base at V and 5 bases at J, with 11 bases between the two ends.

The chain combines TRBV27 with TRBJ2-7, with D possibly TRBD1 on 6 matching bases. CDR1 MNHEY and CDR2 SMNVEV come from the germline V gene (reference sequence). The CDR3 consists of 14 residues. Trimming took off 5 bases at V and 1 base at J, with 12 bases between the two ends. The CDR3 DNA reads TGTGCCAGCAGTGCCAGGACAGATTCCTACGAGCAGTACTTC. Translating gives CASSARTDSYEQYF.

This chain links TRBV28 with TRBJ1-5; weak D call: TRBD1 (6 bases). This CDR3 is 16 amino acids long. Germline V lookup: CDR1 MDHEN, CDR2 SYDVKM. V gave up 1 base and J gave up 1 base, with 11 bases separating them. Written as DNA, the CDR3 is TGTGCCAGCAGTTTATCCACAGGGCGCAGCAATCAGCCCCAGCATTTT. The encoded protein is CASSLSTGRSNQPQHF. Variable domain in full (rest from reference TRBV28 and TRBJ1-5): DVKVTQSSRYLVKRTGEKVFLECVQDMDHENMFWYRQDPGLGLRLIYFSYDVKMKEKGDIPEGYSVSREKKERFSLILESASTNQTSMYLCASSLSTGRSNQPQHFGDGTRLSIL.

J is TRBJ2-1 and V is TRBV7-9; TRBD2 might be the D (6 bases). The ends were cut back, 5 bases at V and 6 bases at J, with 17 bases in the middle. The CDR3 spans 15 residues. Germline CDR1 reads SEHNR; CDR2 reads FQNEAQ (reference sequence). The CDR3 DNA follows: TGTGCCAGCAGCACCTTGCCTCGACTAGTCAATGAGCAGTTCTTC. Protein: CASSTLPRLVNEQFF.

The chain carries TRBV6-1 and TRBJ1-2; D is unresolved. Trimming took 10 bases from V and 1 from J, leaving 13 bases between them. CDR1 is MNHNS and CDR2 is SASEGT in the germline V gene. The length of the CDR3 is 13 residues. CDR3 amino acids: CATLWTYNYGYTF. The CDR3 DNA reads TGTGCCACCTTATGGACCTATAACTATGGCTACACCTTC.

The chain carries TRBV6-1 and TRBJ1-1; a weak D match, TRBD1 (5 bases). The CDR3 covers 13 residues. CDR1 is MNHNS, CDR2 SASEGT, per germline. V gave up 6 bases and J gave up 4 bases, with 12 bases separating them. The DNA of the CDR3 is TGTGCCAGCAGACTGGGGGGGGGCACTGAAGCTTTCTTT. Amino acids: CASRLGGGTEAFF.

A single count supports this clone. V usage is TRBV7-6 and J usage is TRBJ1-3, with TRBD1 as a possible D gene (5 bases). V lost 2 bases and J 2 bases, leaving 7 bases between the germline ends. The germline V gene has CDR1 SGHVS and CDR2 FNYEAQ. The CDR3 sequence is 14 residues long. The CDR3 DNA sequence: TGTGCCAGCAGCTTATGGGGGGCTGGAAACACCATATATTTT. It is translated as CASSLWGAGNTIYF.

In the case of this clone: Other DNA sequences within the sample encode an identical CDR3. This chain uses TRBV18 with TRBJ1-1; 8 positions match TRBD1. The CDR3 sequence is 15 residues long. Per germline, CDR1 KGHSH and CDR2 LQKENI. With V trimmed by 1 base and J by 4 bases, 5 bases remained unmatched. For the CDR3, the DNA is TGTGCCAGCTCACCACTCGGACAGGGTTTCACTGAAGCTTTCTTT. Protein product: CASSPLGQGFTEAFF.

The chain couples TRBV7-2 to TRBJ1-2; D ambiguous. The CDR3 is 14 amino acids. Germline V gene data show CDR1 as SGHTA and CDR2 as FQGNSA. The V end lost 0 bases, the J end lost 3 bases, and 8 bases lay between the germline ends. Here the CDR3 reads CASSLARQDYGYTF. For the CDR3, the DNA is TGTGCCAGCAGCTTAGCTAGGCAGGACTATGGCTACACCTTC.

This rearrangement joins TRBV2 to TRBJ2-2; 7 nucleotides agree with TRBD1. CDR1 is SNHLY and CDR2 is FYNNEI in the germline V gene. With 8 bases clipped from V and 0 bases from J, the junction kept 3 bases outside the gene matches. The CDR3 spans 14 residues. The CDR3 is CASGGQPNTGELFF. The CDR3 nucleotides read TGTGCCAGCGGGGGACAGCCGAACACCGGGGAGCTGTTTTTT.

The chain recombines TRBV28 with TRBJ2-5; no firm D call. V was cut by 3 bases and J by 3 bases, with 8 bases left in between. CDR1 and CDR2 from the germline V gene are MDHEN and SYDVKM. The CDR3 extends over 13 amino acids. The CDR3 DNA is TGTGCCAGCAGTTTCTTCTCCAAAGAGACCCAGTACTTC. Its translation is CASSFFSKETQYF.

The chain has TRBV29-1 and TRBJ2-3; D gene unclear. V was cut by 7 bases and J by 6 bases, with 8 bases left in between. The CDR3 sequence is 10 residues long. Germline V gene data show CDR1 as SQVTM and CDR2 as ANQGSEA. The CDR3 DNA sequence: TGCAGCGGGGGTCCTGATACGCAGTATTTT. Protein: CSGGPDTQYF.

The gene calls are TRBV21-1 and TRBJ2-2; the table's TRBD2 call for D was not verified on the DNA. TRBV21-1 is classified as a pseudogene. This CDR3 spans 18 amino acids. The CDR3 DNA reads TGTGCCAGCAGCCGACGGACTAGCGGGAGGTCGAACACCGGGGAGCTGTTTTTT. Translation: CASSRRTSGRSNTGELFF.

The J gene is TRBJ1-1, the V gene TRBV5-1; D is ambiguous. The germline V and J ends were trimmed by 4 bases and 7 bases, with 20 bases remaining between them. The CDR3 contains 15 residues. CDR1 is SGHRS and CDR2 is YFSETQ in the germline V gene. CDR3 nucleotide sequence: TGCGCCAGCAGCCCCGAGCACAGTTTAGCTGATGAAGCTTTCTTT. The encoded protein is CASSPEHSLADEAFF.

For this clone: This same CDR3 is encoded by further DNA sequences in the sample. The V gene is TRBV10-3, the J gene TRBJ2-3; D tentatively reads TRBD1 or TRBD2 (5 bases each). The CDR3 has 14 amino acids. V lost 0 bases to trimming and J lost 3 bases, with 7 bases between them. Germline lookup yields CDR1 ENHRY and CDR2 SYGVKD. CDR3 nucleotides: TGTGCCATCAGTGAGTCGGGGGTAACAGATACGCAGTATTTT. Residues: CAISESGVTDTQYF.

V usage is TRBV6-5 and J usage is TRBJ2-1; the D is unclear. V lost 2 bases and J 5 bases, leaving 7 bases between the germline ends. This CDR3 has 13 residues. The germline V gene encodes CDR1 MNHEY and CDR2 SVGAGI. The CDR3 DNA sequence: TGTGCCAGCAGTTACAATCGGGACAATGAGCAGTTCTTC. Translating gives CASSYNRDNEQFF.

V usage is TRBV28 and J usage is TRBJ2-1, with a weak D call TRBD2 (5 bases). This CDR3 is 11 amino acids long. Germline CDR1 MDHEN, CDR2 SYDVKM. V was cut by 7 bases and J by 10 bases, with 11 bases left in between. Written as DNA, the CDR3 is TGTGCCAGCACCGGACCGGGAGAGCAGTTCTTC. This gives the protein CASTGPGEQFF.

The rearrangement joins TRBV4-2 to TRBJ2-1; D perhaps matches TRBD2 (6 bases). Germline V lookup: CDR1 LGHNA, CDR2 YNFKEQ. V lost 0 bases and J lost 2, with 8 bases in between. The CDR3 is made up of 15 amino acids. CDR3 coding DNA: TGTGCCAGCAGCCAAGAGACTAGAACCTACAATGAGCAGTTCTTC. Its protein product is CASSQETRTYNEQFF.

This chain uses TRBV28 with TRBJ2-7, with D possibly being TRBD1 (5 bases). V lost 7 bases and J lost 0, with 19 bases in between. The CDR3 consists of 16 residues. Germline V CDR1 and CDR2: MDHEN, SYDVKM. CDR3 residues: CASKPSPGISSYEQYF. The CDR3 nucleotides are TGTGCCAGCAAACCCTCGCCAGGGATAAGCTCCTACGAGCAGTACTTC. Together with reference TRBV28 and TRBJ2-7, the CDR3 gives the full variable domain: DVKVTQSSRYLVKRTGEKVFLECVQDMDHENMFWYRQDPGLGLRLIYFSYDVKMKEKGDIPEGYSVSREKKERFSLILESASTNQTSMYLCASKPSPGISSYEQYFGPGTRLTVT.

V and J are TRBV2 and TRBJ2-1; 13 bases align to TRBD2. CDR1 and CDR2 from the germline V gene are SNHLY and FYNNEI. The junction had 4 bases not matched to a gene; V was cut back by 6 bases and J by 5 bases. This CDR3 has 15 residues. This CDR3 is CASSGGTSGNNEQFF. The CDR3 DNA follows: TGTGCCAGCAGCGGAGGGACTAGCGGGAACAATGAGCAGTTCTTC.

The chain has TRBV5-4 and TRBJ2-6, with TRBD1 matching over 9 bases. The J segment lost 1 base and the V segment lost 1 base, leaving 9 bases of the junction unmatched. Germline CDR1 SGHNT, CDR2 YYREEE (reference sequence). This CDR3 is built from 19 residues. In DNA form, the CDR3 reads TGTGCCAGCAGCTTGCCCGGGACAGGGACTAAATCTGGGGCCAACGTCCTGACTTTC. Its protein product is CASSLPGTGTKSGANVLTF.

The chain combines TRBV29-1 with TRBJ2-1, with 7 bases that match TRBD1. Germline V gene sequence: CDR1 SQVTM, CDR2 ANQGSEA. The CDR3 sequence is 17 residues long. The V segment lost 6 bases and the J segment 0 bases; nucleotides outside the gene matches: 14. The CDR3 loop is CSVPRGMTGSSYNEQFF. CDR3 DNA: TGCAGCGTCCCCAGAGGGATGACAGGGAGCTCCTACAATGAGCAGTTCTTC.

This chain links TRBV5-4 with TRBJ2-4, with a weak D call TRBD2 (5 bases). Germline assignment: CDR1 SGHNT and CDR2 YYREEE (reference sequence). The CDR3 contains 15 residues. V lost 5 bases, J lost 0 bases, and 12 bases lay in between. The CDR3 sequence is CASSPAGLAKNIQYF. Written as DNA, the CDR3 is TGTGCCAGCAGTCCGGCGGGTTTAGCCAAAAACATTCAGTACTTC.

The chain joins TRBV5-1 to TRBJ1-5; D gene ambiguous. V gave up 1 base and J gave up 4 bases, with 9 bases separating them. CDR1 is SGHRS, CDR2 YFSETQ, per germline. The CDR3 has 14 residues. CDR3 in amino acids: CASSLLAGNQPQHF. CDR3 sequence (DNA): TGCGCCAGCAGCTTGCTAGCTGGAAATCAGCCCCAGCATTTT.

The chain's CDR3 is CASSPSSDKNIQYF. CDR3 in DNA: TGTGCCAGCTCTCCTTCGTCCGATAAAAACATTCAGTACTTC. This sequence joins TRBV9 and TRBJ2-4; no reliable D call. The V end was cut by 7 bases, the J end by 4 bases, with 15 bases between. This CDR3 spans 14 amino acids. CDR1 and CDR2 (germline): SGDLS, YYNGEE.

The chain uses TRBV6-1 and TRBJ1-5; 10 bases line up with TRBD1. Per the germline V gene, CDR1 is MNHNS and CDR2 is SASEGT. This CDR3 is built from 17 residues. V lost 3 bases to trimming and J lost 1 base; unmatched junction nucleotides: 6. The CDR3 DNA sequence: TGTGCCAGCAGTGAGCGGCGACAGGGGGCAAGCAATCAGCCCCAGCATTTT. Protein product: CASSERRQGASNQPQHF.

The chain has TRBV6-6 and TRBJ1-2; D gene unclear. Germline CDR1 MNHNY, CDR2 SVGAGI (reference sequence). Between the trimmed V and J ends, which lost 6 bases and 0 bases, there was a span of 17 bases. This CDR3 contains 16 residues. CDR3 in amino acids: CASSLRWGSSNYGYTF. DNA for the CDR3: TGTGCCAGCAGCTTAAGATGGGGATCCTCTAACTATGGCTACACCTTC.

The rearrangement uses TRBV28 and TRBJ2-5, with D tentatively TRBD1 (8 bases). V was cut by 4 bases and J by 3 bases, with 15 bases left in between. Germline-derived CDR1 and CDR2 are MDHEN and SYDVKM. CDR3 length: 15 residues. CDR3 DNA sequence: TGTGCCAGCAGTTCGGGACAGGCGGGGGAAGAGACCCAGTACTTC. Protein: CASSSGQAGEETQYF.